Presented here are 28 T cell receptor beta chains from one specimen sequenced in a study of blood T cell repertoires in COVID-19. Sequencing was performed with immunoSEQ multiplex PCR; in TCRdb, only in-frame clones are kept and a portion is missing. This table has roughly 280,000 clones, approximately 85% appearing once. The sequencing input was peripheral blood. These receptors all stem from a woman in her sixties or seventies with acute or convalescent COVID-19.

The chain joins TRBV6-5 to TRBJ1-1, with D possibly TRBD1 on 5 matching bases. Trimming stripped 0 bases from V and 11 bases from J, with 16 bases between. Germline CDR1 and CDR2: MNHEY and SVGAGI. This CDR3 is 14 amino acids long. The CDR3: CASSYSEGLTAAFF. The CDR3 DNA reads TGTGCCAGCAGTTACTCGGAGGGGTTAACGGCGGCTTTCTTT.

The chain carries TRBV13 and TRBJ1-5; no firm D call. Germline CDR1 is PRHDT and CDR2 is FYEKMQ (reference sequence). V dropped 7 bases and J dropped 8 bases, with 18 bases sitting between them. CDR3 length: 14 residues. The DNA for the CDR3 is TGTGCCAGCACTTCTCGGGGAACCGCCGAGCCCCAGCATTTT. Translated, it gives CASTSRGTAEPQHF. Using reference TRBV13 and TRBJ1-5 for the parts outside the CDR3, the full variable domain is AAGVIQSPRHLIKEKRETATLKCYPIPRHDTVYWYQQGPGQDPQFLISFYEKMQSDKGSIPDRFSAQQFSDYHSELNMSSLELGDSALYFCASTSRGTAEPQHFGDGTRLSIL.

V usage is TRBV2 and J usage is TRBJ2-7; D call uncertain. The germline gives CDR1 SNHLY, CDR2 FYNNEI. The V gene lost 7 bases and the J gene lost 6 bases, with 7 bases spanning the gap. The CDR3 runs 10 residues. CDR3 amino acids: CASKRGEQYF. CDR3 sequence (DNA): TGTGCCAGCAAGCGTGGCGAGCAGTACTTC.

The chain joins TRBV5-1 to TRBJ2-1; the D gene is possibly TRBD1 (7 bases). V was shortened by 4 bases and J by 8 bases, with 13 bases between the two germline ends. The CDR3 length is 13 residues. The germline CDR1 and CDR2 sequences are SGHRS and YFSETQ. CDR3 bases: TGCGCCAGCAGCGATCAGGGGGGATATGAGCAGTTCTTC. It codes for CASSDQGGYEQFF.

This chain links TRBV19 with TRBJ2-5, with TRBD1 as a possible D gene (6 bases). Germline V gene sequence: CDR1 LNHDA, CDR2 SQIVND (reference sequence). V lost 3 bases, J lost 5 bases, and 19 bases lay in between. This CDR3 has 16 residues. CDR3 region: CASSIYLGQRGETQYF. Here the CDR3 DNA reads TGTGCCAGTAGTATTTACCTAGGACAGCGTGGGGAGACCCAGTACTTC.

This clone came up a few times. In the same sample, other DNA sequences code for this CDR3. The J gene is TRBJ2-5, the V gene TRBV6-5; TRBD2 matches at 15 bases. Trimming took 6 bases from V and 7 from J; bases not matched to a gene: 6. In germline, CDR1 is MNHEY, CDR2 SVGAGI. CDR3 length equals 15 residues. The CDR3 region has the DNA TGTGCCAGCAGCTCCGGGACTAGCGGGGGGCGGACCCAGTACTTC. Protein product: CASSSGTSGGRTQYF.

J is TRBJ2-5 and V is TRBV7-3; possible D gene TRBD1, 6 bases. With 2 bases removed from V and 1 base from J, the gap between germline ends came to 11 bases. CDR1 is SGHTA and CDR2 is FQGTGA in the germline V gene. This CDR3 region has 15 residues. The CDR3 coding sequence is TGTGCCAGCAGCTTAGGCACAGGGCCCCAAGAGACCCAGTACTTC. It codes for CASSLGTGPQETQYF.

The rearrangement uses TRBV18 and TRBJ1-3; 7 bases map to TRBD1. There are 17 residues in the CDR3. The trim removed 6 bases at V and 0 bases at J, leaving 11 bases unmatched. The V gene's germline CDR1 is KGHSH and CDR2 LQKENI. The CDR3 is CASSQGTAVLSGNTIYF. The CDR3 region has the DNA TGTGCCAGCTCTCAAGGGACAGCGGTTCTCTCTGGAAACACCATATATTTT.

The V gene is TRBV5-1, the J gene TRBJ1-1, with TRBD1 as a possible D gene (5 bases). The V gene's germline CDR1 is SGHRS and CDR2 YFSETQ. V lost 3 bases to trimming and J lost 6 bases, with 12 bases between them. The CDR3 runs 13 residues. This CDR3 reads CASSSGDNAEAFF. DNA for the CDR3: TGCGCCAGCAGCTCGGGGGATAACGCTGAAGCTTTCTTT.

This clone has more than one count but fewer than ten. The chain uses TRBV12-3 or TRBV12-4 and TRBJ2-7; D possibly corresponds to TRBD1 (5 bases). The CDR3 length is 12 residues. V was clipped by 5 bases and J by 5 bases, with 10 bases between them. The CDR3 loop is CASSTGIHEQYF. The CDR3 bases are TGTGCCAGCAGTACAGGAATCCACGAGCAGTACTTC.

The J gene is TRBJ2-5, the V gene TRBV2; the D gene is possibly TRBD2 (6 bases). This CDR3 is built from 14 residues. Germline V gives CDR1 SNHLY, CDR2 FYNNEI. Trimming left V 6 bases short and J 3 bases short, with 14 bases between. The CDR3, as DNA: TGTGCCAGCAGCCAAACGGGACTTAAAGAGACCCAGTACTTC. Its translation is CASSQTGLKETQYF.

This clone was detected only once. V is TRBV14 and J is TRBJ1-2, with D possibly being TRBD1 (6 bases). The CDR3 contains 16 residues. V lost 4 bases and J lost 8, with 23 bases in between. Germline CDR1 and CDR2: SGHDN and FVKESK. The chain's CDR3 is CASSLFLGGREGGYTF. As DNA, the CDR3 is TGTGCCAGCAGCCTATTTCTCGGGGGGCGCGAGGGAGGCTACACCTTC. Looking up the rest from reference TRBV14 and TRBJ1-2 gives the full variable domain: EAGVTQFPSHSVIEKGQTVTLRCDPISGHDNLYWYRRVMGKEIKFLLHFVKESKQDESGMPNNRFLAERTGGTYSTLKVQPAELEDSGVYFCASSLFLGGREGGYTFGSGTRLTVV.

The chain uses TRBV12-3 or TRBV12-4 and TRBJ2-4, with 9 nucleotides matching TRBD1. CDR3 length: 13 residues. V was pared by 6 bases and J by 9 bases, with 6 bases of the junction left unmatched. As DNA, the CDR3 is TGTGCCAGCAGCCCCGGACAGGGGACCATTCAGTACTTC. This gives the protein CASSPGQGTIQYF.

The V and J genes are TRBV9 and TRBJ2-3; D gene uncertain. Germline V gene sequence: CDR1 SGDLS, CDR2 YYNGEE. There are 12 residues in the CDR3. Trimming removed 3 bases from V and 3 bases from J, with 5 bases in between. The chain's CDR3 is CASSAQTDTQYF. CDR3 DNA: TGTGCCAGCAGCGCACAGACAGATACGCAGTATTTT.

The chain recombines TRBV3-1 (or the pseudogene TRBV3-2) with TRBJ1-3; 7 nucleotides match TRBD1. The CDR3 is 15 residues long. CDR1 LGHDT and CDR2 YNNKEL come from the germline V gene (reference sequence). Germline trimming cut 0 bases from V and 4 bases from J; bases unmatched to any gene: 3. The CDR3 sequence: CASSQDRGGGNTIYF. CDR3 bases: TGTGCCAGCAGCCAAGACCGAGGGGGCGGAAACACCATATATTTT.

The chain couples TRBV4-1 to TRBJ1-5; D not resolved. CDR1 is MGHRA and CDR2 is YSYEKL in the germline V gene. The CDR3 runs 16 residues. V was cut by 0 bases and J by 4 bases, with 13 bases left in between. CDR3 region: CASSQDSGLRNQPQHF. CDR3 coding DNA: TGCGCCAGCAGCCAAGATTCTGGCCTGAGGAATCAGCCCCAGCATTTT.

The chain links TRBV6-5 to TRBJ2-3; no firm D call. Germline V gene sequence: CDR1 MNHEY, CDR2 SVGAGI. This CDR3 has 11 residues. Trimming removed 10 bases at V and 2 bases at J, with 7 bases between. The chain's CDR3 is CATSLTDTQYF. CDR3 bases: TGTGCCACCTCACTCACAGATACGCAGTATTTT.

The chain has TRBV21-1 and TRBJ1-1. TRBV21-1 is tagged as a pseudogene. The CDR3 runs 14 residues. Written as DNA, the CDR3 is TGTGCCAGCAGCAGCGGGGTTGTGAACACTGAAGCTTTCTTT. Translating it yields CASSSGVVNTEAFF.

Turning to this clone: Other DNA sequences of this sample code for an identical CDR3. This chain links TRBV6-5 with TRBJ1-1; possible D gene TRBD1, 5 bases. The CDR3 runs 14 residues. Trimming took off 5 bases at V and 0 bases at J, with 10 bases between the two ends. Germline V gene data show CDR1 as MNHEY and CDR2 as SVGAGI. DNA of the CDR3: TGTGCCAGCAGTCCACGGGGGTTGAACACTGAAGCTTTCTTT. Protein: CASSPRGLNTEAFF.

This sequence joins TRBV2 and TRBJ1-5, with D unresolved. This CDR3 has 13 residues. The germline gives CDR1 SNHLY, CDR2 FYNNEI. V was clipped by 6 bases and J by 4 bases, with 10 bases between them. The CDR3 nucleotides are TGTGCCAGCAGCGGGGTCAGAAATCAGCCCCAGCATTTT. It is translated as CASSGVRNQPQHF. Full variable domain (remainder filled in from reference TRBV2 and TRBJ1-5): EPEVTQTPSHQVTQMGQEVILRCVPISNHLYFYWYRQILGQKVEFLVSFYNNEISEKSEIFDDQFSVERPDGSNFTLKIRSTKLEDSAMYFCASSGVRNQPQHFGDGTRLSIL.

The chain carries TRBV6-1 and TRBJ1-2, with TRBD1 as a possible D gene (6 bases). This CDR3 region has 17 residues. From germline, CDR1 is MNHNS and CDR2 SASEGT. Trimming removed 4 bases from V and 4 bases from J, with 22 bases in between. CDR3 sequence: CASSAQGVGFFAYGYTF. Written as DNA, the CDR3 is TGTGCCAGCAGTGCACAGGGTGTCGGATTTTTCGCCTATGGCTACACCTTC.

The chain carries TRBV6-1 and TRBJ1-6, with a weak D call TRBD1 (6 bases). CDR3 length: 16 residues. Germline lookup yields CDR1 MNHNS and CDR2 SASEGT. V was cut by 3 bases and J by 7 bases, with 16 bases left in between. CDR3 nucleotides: TGTGCCAGCAGTGACGATCCTACAGGGTGGAATTCACCCCTCCACTTT. Residues: CASSDDPTGWNSPLHF.

The chain links TRBV6-5 to TRBJ2-3, with 9 bases fitting TRBD2. CDR3 size: 16 residues. The V and J ends lost 4 bases and 0 bases, in that order; junction bases with no gene match: 5. Germline V gives CDR1 MNHEY, CDR2 SVGAGI. The CDR3 DNA follows: TGTGCCAGCAGTTCCCCTAGCGGGGCTAGCACAGATACGCAGTATTTT. Translating gives CASSSPSGASTDTQYF.

As concerns this clone: The sample holds other DNA sequences that translate to the same CDR3. The V and J genes are TRBV6-5 and TRBJ2-5, with 8 nucleotides matching TRBD2. This CDR3 is 14 amino acids long. The germline CDR1 and CDR2 sequences are MNHEY and SVGAGI. The V and J ends lost 2 bases and 4 bases, in that order; junction bases with no gene match: 3. CDR3 amino acids: CASSYGLARETQYF. The CDR3 DNA reads TGTGCCAGCAGTTACGGACTAGCAAGAGAGACCCAGTACTTC.

This clone was detected once. This chain links TRBV6-2 or TRBV6-3 with TRBJ1-5; 7 bases map to TRBD1. Germline CDR1 MNHEY, CDR2 SVGEGT. V was pared by 1 base and J by 7 bases, with 4 bases of the junction left unmatched. The CDR3 covers 14 residues. CDR3: CASSYYTGVQPQHF. The CDR3 nucleotides read TGTGCCAGCAGTTACTACACAGGGGTCCAGCCCCAGCATTTT.

The chain links TRBV3-1 (or the pseudogene TRBV3-2) to TRBJ2-3, with a weak D call TRBD2 (5 bases). This CDR3 has 12 residues. Between the trimmed V and J ends, which lost 10 bases and 6 bases, there was a span of 14 bases. The germline gives CDR1 LGHDT, CDR2 YNNKEL (reference sequence). The CDR3 reads CATKGGGDTQYF. CDR3 in DNA: TGTGCCACCAAAGGAGGCGGTGATACGCAGTATTTT.

V is TRBV7-2 and J is TRBJ2-1; 8 bases align to TRBD2. The CDR3 is made up of 15 amino acids. Germline-derived CDR1 and CDR2 are SGHTA and FQGNSA. With V trimmed by 8 bases and J by 2 bases, 8 bases remained unmatched. In nucleotides, the CDR3 is TGTGCCAGCCAAGGGATGCGGGGGGCCTACAATGAGCAGTTCTTC. Translating it yields CASQGMRGAYNEQFF.

Here the CDR3 DNA reads TGCGCCAGCAGCTACGAGTTGGTAGCGGGGGGCAATGAGCAGTTCTTC. Its protein is CASSYELVAGGNEQFF. The gene calls are TRBV5-1 and TRBJ2-1; TRBD2 matches 10 bases. Trimming cost V 3 bases and J 6 bases; bases outside gene matches: 9. Germline V gene sequence: CDR1 SGHRS, CDR2 YFSETQ. The CDR3 is 16 residues long.